This T cell receptor (beta chain) came from a study of CD8 T cells in Susac syndrome (dated by TCRdb to between 2018 and 2020). Turning to the overall study: Repertoire sequencing was used to test whether CD8+ T cell activation and differentiation in Susac syndrome was antigen driven. What the work shows at the level of the full study, not this receptor alone: The number of individuals in the TCR sequencing and HLA analysis was acknowledged as relatively small.

RNA was extracted using the RNeasy kit, and roughly 0.45 to 1 microgram was reverse transcribed with random hexamers. The immunoSEQ multiplex PCR assay, which covers 54 Vbeta and 13 Jbeta segments, was used to amplify TCR beta CDR3 regions. Bias from PCR amplification was corrected by using a synthetic template baseline for primer optimization and for computational correction. In the authors' own workflow: Reads were annotated to V, D and J genes according to IMGT and were analyzed with immunoSEQ Analyzer, with only productive sequences retained. To calculate clonality, Shannon entropy was normalized by log2 of the number of productive unique sequences and then subtracted from one. Public and private clones were assessed among the 100 most prevalent clones of each patient and control. Clones were defined as Susac-specific when absent from the healthy and MS cohorts, from fewer than 1,300 published viral clones and from other ImmuneACCESS disease sequences. TCRdb handled the public reads itself, with Q25 trimming in fastp and clone calling in MiXCR, and kept productive beta chains. Each record represents a unique CDR3 protein, reported with the most common genes and DNA among its rows. None of the V and J calls come from the authors' own analysis; TCRdb made them. The sample profile shows 150,000 to 200,000 distinct CDR3 sequences; 94% of them were found once. In total, the top ten clones hold 0.09% to 0.1% of the sample.

Germline trimming amounts to 4 bases on V and 0 bases on J, with 4 as the count of junction bases outside the gene matches. In the germline V gene (reference sequence), CDR1 corresponds to DFQATT and CDR2 to SNEGSKA. The CDR3 holds 16 amino acids from the cysteine to the phenylalanine. Only the CDR3 DNA is retained, 48 bases long and in frame from the first base. High-throughput TCR beta sequencing profiled peripheral blood CD8+ and CD4+ T cells from healthy donors, Susac syndrome patients and multiple sclerosis patients. Multiple sclerosis controls were treatment-naive patients with stable or active relapsing-remitting disease fulfilling revised McDonald criteria. Bulk CD8+ and CD4+ T cells were purified by magnetic negative isolation, whereas CD8+ TEMRA cells were enriched by FACS. Blood was collected in EDTA tubes and processed within 24 hours, with PBMCs isolated through density gradient centrifugation. PBMCs intended for TCR sequencing were cryopreserved in liquid nitrogen and thawed later in a water bath at 37 degrees C. The sorted or isolated CD4+, CD8+ and CD8+ TEMRA cells had a purity of 90% or higher.

Remarks on this clonotype: Its antigen target is currently unknown. Base qualities were left out, and no much larger clone turns up one base away.

The sequencing input was CD4+ T cells from PBMCs. This TCR derives from a human donor with multiple sclerosis. The chain was built from TRBV20-1 and TRBJ2-6, and 9 junctional nucleotides match TRBD2. The nucleotide sequence reads TGCAGTGCTATAGTTAGCGGGGGCTCTGGGGCCAACGTCCTGACTTTC. This codes for CSAIVSGGSGANVLTF.